This T cell receptor (beta chain) was sequenced in a study of CD8+CD57+ T cells in acquired aplastic anemia. In the study overall: Recorded DNA amounts for sorted CD4+ and CD8+ cells had an average of about 3.5 ug.

It was genomic DNA that served as the template for profiling TCR beta VDJ and CDR3. TCRdb called the reads again in MiXCR, with one record for every CDR3 protein. This table holds 260,000 or so distinct CDR3 sequences, 40% to 50% found once. The authors sequenced patients whose flow cytometry had shown CD8+CD57+ cell expansion. Patients uniformly had severe acquired aplastic anemia. Patients had undergone no therapy by the time their blood was sampled. Germline CDR1 is SNHLY and CDR2 is FYNNEI. This CDR3 has 17 residues. V lost 8 bases, J lost 3 bases, and 16 bases stayed unmatched. The sequencing sample was made of sorted CD4+, CD8+, or CD8+CD57+ T cells (not recorded which) from PBMCs. J is TRBJ2-3 and V is TRBV2, with 8 bases matching TRBD1. The clonotype comes from a human donor with aplastic anemia. CDR3 DNA sequence: TGTGCCAGCGGCACCCCGGGCAGGGGGCAGGGGACAGATACGCAGTATTTT. Amino acid sequence: CASGTPGRGQGTDTQYF.